The sequence of this TCR beta chain was determined in a study of siplizumab effects on memory and regulatory T cells. Assay used: immunoSEQ multiplex PCR; TCRdb lists only in-frame clones, some missing. The sample shows tens of thousands of clones, about 96% of them seen only once. CDR1 SGHNT and CDR2 YYREEE come from the germline V gene (reference sequence). The CDR3 has 17 residues. The V and J ends lost 1 base and 3 bases, in that order; junction bases with no gene match: 5. The sample was naive CD4+ T cells sorted from blood. The V and J genes are TRBV5-4 and TRBJ2-3; 13 nucleotides line up with TRBD2. The receptor was isolated from a human donor in good health. The CDR3 sequence: CASSLPLAGGLTDTQYF. CDR3 bases: TGTGCCAGCAGCTTGCCACTAGCGGGGGGGTTGACAGATACGCAGTATTTT.